These T cell receptor beta chains were read from a single sample in a study of blood T cell repertoires in COVID-19. Profiled with immunoSEQ multiplex PCR; TCRdb holds only in-frame clones, not every one. The top ten clones hold over 10% of a sample with hundreds of thousands of clones, 82% of them seen once. The material sequenced was peripheral blood. These receptor sequences come from a woman in her sixties or seventies with active or convalescent COVID-19. CDR3s include the opening cysteine and the closing phenylalanine or tryptophan.

>TRBV30|TRBJ1-2
CAWSVWQGGVYGYTF
>TRBV6-1|TRBJ2-5
CASSEGLGGQETQYF
>TRBV12-5|TRBJ2-5
CASGLNRGQQETQYF
>TRBV30|TRBJ1-4
CAWSQVTGPNEKLFF
>TRBV2|TRBJ1-2
CASRDTGALGYTF
>TRBV7-9|TRBJ1-3
CASSPTGGPGNTIYF
>TRBV10-2|TRBJ2-7
CASNPGTSGAYEQYF
>TRBV30|TRBJ1-4
CAWRPPVAPSEKLFF
>TRBV3-1/TRBV3-2|TRBJ1-2
CASRQGPTYLGGYTF
>TRBV19|TRBJ1-5
CASSIRSTFGVSNQPQHF
>TRBV7-8|TRBJ1-2
CASSGPPTYGYTF
>TRBV10-3|TRBJ2-7
CAISPSPGYEQYF
>TRBV27|TRBJ2-7
CASSLSMGLSYEQYF
>TRBV12-3/TRBV12-4|TRBJ1-2
CASSLGGTHGYTF
>TRBV7-9|TRBJ1-6
CASNLAGGRNSPLHF
>TRBV18|TRBJ2-3
CASSPPATGGTDTQYF
>TRBV5-1|TRBJ2-5
CASSPGSQETQYF
>TRBV30|TRBJ1-1
CAWNSELRYTEAFF
>TRBV6-5|TRBJ2-7
CASSAGGGYEQYF
>TRBV7-9|TRBJ2-7
CASSAGLLYEQYF
>TRBV27|TRBJ1-6
CASSLPGNSPLHF
>TRBV11-2|TRBJ2-7
CASSLGASNEQYF
>TRBV20-1|TRBJ1-6
CSASGTANSPLHF
>TRBV5-4|TRBJ2-3
CASSLAGANTDTQYF
>TRBV30|TRBJ1-2
CAWSGGGGSIYGYTF